This TCR beta chain was sequenced during a study of spatial heterogeneity in lung cancer. Time point denoted: sample taken at primary tumor resection. Sequencing of whole RNA from tumor, nontumor lung or frozen PBMC involved no sorting. One entry per CDR3 protein results from TCRdb running MiXCR on the 5' RACE reads. The profile shows around 23,000 distinct CDR3 sequences, 3.3% of them singletons. General study findings and limits: Ubiquitous expanded tumor TCRs surfaced in blood more at resection than they did at follow-up.

By proportion, this clonotype is medium-sized. Its antigen is as yet unknown. CDR3 length: 10 amino acids. Germline CDR1 reads MGHRA; CDR2 reads YSYEKL. Trimming removed 7 bases from V and 7 bases from J, with 5 bases in between. This TCR came from a female donor with early-stage non-small cell lung cancer. The V call is TRBV4-1, the J call TRBJ2-1, with D unresolved. This material consisted of PBMCs, taken at surgery. CDR3 amino acids: CASMGNEQFF. The CDR3 DNA reads TGCGCCAGCATGGGTAATGAGCAGTTCTTC.